This T cell receptor (beta chain) was identified in a study of cytomegalovirus exposure and HLA in healthy donors. The table came from immunoSEQ multiplex PCR; TCRdb's copy has only in-frame clones and leaves some out. The table shows roughly 86,000 clones, with about 96% occurring only once. This CDR3 has 15 amino acids. The germline V gene encodes CDR1 SGHKS and CDR2 YYEKEE (reference sequence). V lost 3 bases and J 4 bases, leaving 14 bases between the germline ends. The source material was PBMCs. This receptor was identified in a young man in good health and CMV-seropositive. V gene TRBV5-5 combines with J gene TRBJ1-5; a weak D match, TRBD1 (5 bases). The CDR3 protein is CASSYTFGGNQPQHF. The CDR3 DNA is TGTGCCAGCAGCTACACTTTCGGGGGGAATCAGCCCCAGCATTTT. Variable domain in full (rest from reference TRBV5-5 and TRBJ1-5): DAGVTQSPTHLIKTRGQQVTLRCSPISGHKSVSWYQQVLGQGPQFIFQYYEKEERGRGNFPDRFSARQFPNYSSELNVNALLLGDSALYLCASSYTFGGNQPQHFGDGTRLSIL.